These 21 T cell receptor beta chains originate from one sample sequenced in a study of cytomegalovirus exposure and HLA in healthy donors. Vbeta (60) and Jbeta (13) primers were used in the PCR. Sequenced by immunoSEQ multiplex PCR; TCRdb stores in-frame clones only, minus some. The sample holds about 270,000 clones; just over 85% are singletons and the top ten take 3.5% to 4%. Sequenced material: PBMCs. These receptor sequences come from a man aged 40-49 years in good health and CMV-seropositive.

This rearrangement joins TRBV19 to TRBJ1-5; D is possibly TRBD1 (6 bases). The CDR3 is 15 residues long. With 8 bases removed from V and 1 base from J, the gap between germline ends came to 15 bases. The germline V gene encodes CDR1 LNHDA and CDR2 SQIVND (reference sequence). The CDR3 spells CASSPDRASNQPQHF. As DNA, the CDR3 is TGTGCCAGTTCCCCGGACAGAGCAAGCAATCAGCCCCAGCATTTT.

Comment on this clone: Other DNA sequences within the sample encode an identical CDR3. The rearrangement uses TRBV27 and TRBJ1-2; possibly TRBD1 for D (5 bases). Germline CDR1 reads MNHEY; CDR2 reads SMNVEV (reference sequence). Deletions cut 2 bases from V and 0 bases from J, with 7 bases between. The CDR3 sequence is 14 residues long. The CDR3: CASSLSRANYGYTF. The CDR3 coding sequence is TGTGCCAGCAGTTTAAGCAGGGCTAACTATGGCTACACCTTC.

The rearrangement joins TRBV28 to TRBJ2-3, with D perhaps TRBD2 (5 bases). V was pared by 3 bases and J by 2 bases, with 18 bases between. The CDR3 contains 17 residues. Germline assignment: CDR1 MDHEN and CDR2 SYDVKM. CDR3 in DNA: TGTGCCAGCAGTTTCCCCCGCGGGCAGATAATCACAGATACGCAGTATTTT. Residues: CASSFPRGQIITDTQYF. Combining the CDR3 with reference TRBV28 and TRBJ2-3 gives the whole variable domain DVKVTQSSRYLVKRTGEKVFLECVQDMDHENMFWYRQDPGLGLRLIYFSYDVKMKEKGDIPEGYSVSREKKERFSLILESASTNQTSMYLCASSFPRGQIITDTQYFGPGTRLTVL.

The V gene is TRBV23-1, the J gene TRBJ2-1; TRBD2 aligns across 10 bases. TRBV23-1 is noted as an ORF with a role that remains uncertain. The junction had 8 bases not matched to a gene; V was cut back by 4 bases and J by 8 bases. The CDR3 is 15 residues long. The CDR3 DNA sequence: TGCGCCAGCAGTCTCGTAGCGGGAGGAAGGCATGAGCAGTTCTTC. Residues: CASSLVAGGRHEQFF.

This clone was counted a few times. As DNA, the CDR3 is TGTGCCAGCAGTTCGGGGGTAGATGAAAAACTGTTTTTT. This encodes CASSSGVDEKLFF. The chain joins TRBV28 to TRBJ1-4; D perhaps matches TRBD1 (5 bases). Germline V gene sequence: CDR1 MDHEN, CDR2 SYDVKM. CDR3 size: 13 residues. Trimming left V 4 bases short and J 6 bases short, with 9 bases between.

The rearrangement uses TRBV14 and TRBJ1-2, with D hard to call. Germline V lookup: CDR1 SGHDN, CDR2 FVKESK. Trimming removed 3 bases at V and 4 bases at J, with 18 bases between. The CDR3 is 16 amino acids. The CDR3 DNA sequence: TGTGCCAGCAGCCAGATCGAAGGAGGGCGCGGCTATGGCTACACCTTC. This gives the protein CASSQIEGGRGYGYTF.

The J gene is TRBJ2-2, the V gene TRBV7-6, with D possibly matching TRBD1 (5 bases). Deletions cut 5 bases from V and 0 bases from J, with 13 bases between. Looked up from germline, CDR1 is SGHVS and CDR2 is FNYEAQ. The CDR3 extends over 16 amino acids. CDR3 loop: CASSKGAGANTGELFF. The DNA for the CDR3 is TGTGCCAGCAGCAAAGGGGCCGGTGCGAACACCGGGGAGCTGTTTTTT.

The chain carries TRBV5-4 and TRBJ2-7; D might be TRBD2 (5 bases). Germline V gene lookup returns CDR1 SGHNT and CDR2 YYREEE (reference sequence). The CDR3 spans 13 residues. Trimming shortened V by 4 bases and J by 3 bases, and 11 bases separated the two germline ends. The CDR3 sequence: CASSSPRDYEQYF. CDR3 DNA: TGTGCCAGCAGCAGCCCCCGGGACTACGAGCAGTACTTC.

This chain connects TRBV18 to TRBJ2-1; 12 bases fit TRBD2. CDR1 is KGHSH and CDR2 is LQKENI in the germline V gene. The ends lost 3 bases at V and 3 bases at J; junction bases unmatched: 3. There are 16 residues in the CDR3. CDR3 sequence reads: CASSPPTSGSYNEQFF. The CDR3 DNA sequence: TGTGCCAGCTCACCCCCGACTAGCGGGAGCTACAATGAGCAGTTCTTC.

The chain uses TRBV5-4 and TRBJ2-1; 10 bases align to TRBD2. This CDR3 has 16 residues. V dropped 4 bases and J dropped 6; count of bases not matched to a gene: 10. Germline V lookup: CDR1 SGHNT, CDR2 YYREEE (reference sequence). The CDR3 loop reads CASSPPPGLAPNEQFF. The CDR3 DNA reads as TGTGCCAGCAGCCCCCCACCGGGACTAGCGCCCAATGAGCAGTTCTTC.

The chain combines TRBV5-1 with TRBJ1-3; 8 nucleotides agree with TRBD1. V lost 0 bases to trimming and J lost 4 bases; unmatched junction nucleotides: 12. CDR3 length: 18 residues. The germline V gene has CDR1 SGHRS and CDR2 YFSETQ. CDR3 residues: CASSLEQGEALAGNTIYF. In DNA, the CDR3 is TGCGCCAGCAGCTTGGAACAGGGGGAGGCTCTTGCAGGAAACACCATATATTTT.

The chain has TRBV13 and TRBJ2-4; 12 bases fit TRBD1. Germline-derived CDR1 and CDR2 are PRHDT and FYEKMQ (reference sequence). CDR3 length: 14 amino acids. Trimming removed 4 bases from V and 7 bases from J; junction bases left unmatched: 2. The CDR3 DNA follows: TGTGCCAGCAGCTCGGGGACAGGGGGCAACATTCAGTACTTC. Amino acids: CASSSGTGGNIQYF.

This chain connects TRBV10-1 to TRBJ2-3; D is perhaps TRBD2 (9 bases). The V gene lost 6 bases and the J gene lost 4 bases, with 26 bases spanning the gap. This CDR3 contains 18 residues. Germline CDR1 is WNHNN and CDR2 is SYGVQD (reference sequence). The CDR3: CASSGDRRGLASPDTQYF. The CDR3 region has the DNA TGCGCCAGCAGCGGGGACAGGCGCGGACTAGCGTCCCCAGATACGCAGTATTTT.

This clone was detected a few times. This chain connects TRBV6-5 to TRBJ1-2, with 7 bases fitting TRBD1. Per the germline V gene, CDR1 is MNHEY and CDR2 is SVGAGI. V dropped 1 base and J dropped 7; count of bases not matched to a gene: 12. The length of the CDR3 is 16 residues. DNA of the CDR3: TGTGCCAGCAGTTACTTACCCTTAGACAGGGTGGGTGGCTACACCTTC. Its protein product is CASSYLPLDRVGGYTF.

V is TRBV19 and J is TRBJ1-1, with D unresolved. Trimming pared 3 bases from V and 4 bases from J, leaving 15 bases between. Germline assignment: CDR1 LNHDA and CDR2 SQIVND (reference sequence). CDR3 length: 15 residues. The CDR3, as DNA: TGTGCCAGTAGTATCGACATGGTCGTCGGCACTGAAGCTTTCTTT. Translation gives CASSIDMVVGTEAFF.

The chain employs TRBV27 and TRBJ1-2; the D gene is possibly TRBD1 (5 bases). The germline CDR1 and CDR2 sequences are MNHEY and SMNVEV (reference sequence). The CDR3 spans 16 residues. Trimming removed 2 bases at V and 8 bases at J, with 21 bases between. CDR3 bases: TGTGCCAGCAGTTTAATTGGACAACGGGAGAGGTGGGGCTACACCTTC. It translates to CASSLIGQRERWGYTF.

The rearrangement links TRBV28 to TRBJ1-4; D remains unclear. CDR1 MDHEN and CDR2 SYDVKM come from the germline V gene. V was shortened by 4 bases and J by 8 bases, with 5 bases between the two germline ends. The CDR3 has 11 residues. CDR3 in DNA: TGTGCCAGCAGTTGGAGGGAAAAACTGTTTTTT. It encodes CASSWREKLFF.

J is TRBJ2-7 and V is TRBV29-1, with TRBD2 matching over 8 bases. Germline lookup yields CDR1 SQVTM and CDR2 ANQGSEA. This CDR3 is 14 amino acids long. The junction had 8 bases not matched to a gene; V was cut back by 6 bases and J by 1 base. The CDR3 sequence: CSVTGGLTSYEQYF. The CDR3 DNA sequence: TGCAGCGTGACGGGGGGGCTGACTTCCTACGAGCAGTACTTC.

The chain joins TRBV19 to TRBJ2-7; 9 bases fit TRBD2. Unmatched junction bases numbered 4, after V lost 5 bases and J lost 2 bases. The CDR3 loop spans 14 amino acids. Germline values: CDR1 LNHDA, CDR2 SQIVND (reference sequence). In DNA form, the CDR3 reads TGTGCCAGTAGTGGATCTAGCGGGACCTACGAGCAGTACTTC. Encoded protein: CASSGSSGTYEQYF.

V and J are TRBV19 and TRBJ2-1; 7 bases agree with TRBD2. The CDR3 is made up of 14 amino acids. V shed 2 bases, J shed 5 bases, and the junction held 3 bases outside the gene matches. Germline loops: CDR1 LNHDA, CDR2 SQIVND (reference sequence). The CDR3 protein is CASSILAENNEQFF. The CDR3, as DNA: TGTGCCAGTAGTATACTAGCGGAAAACAATGAGCAGTTCTTC.

This chain joins TRBV28 and TRBJ1-2; no clear D. The CDR3 extends over 13 amino acids. Germline V lookup: CDR1 MDHEN, CDR2 SYDVKM. V lost 2 bases to trimming and J lost 6 bases, with 10 bases between them. The CDR3 here is CASSLEPSHGYTF. DNA for the CDR3: TGTGCCAGCAGTTTAGAACCCAGTCATGGCTACACCTTC.